This passage covers 11 T cell receptor beta chains from one sample sequenced in a study of blood T cell repertoires in COVID-19. The data were produced by immunoSEQ multiplex PCR, yet TCRdb's version contains in-frame clones alone and is incomplete. This table holds 40,000 to 45,000 clones, 89% found once. Sequenced sample: peripheral blood. Receptors originate from a man in his forties or fifties with active COVID-19.

This clone occurred once. The V call is TRBV6-2 or TRBV6-3, the J call TRBJ2-3; unclear D gene. The germline gives CDR1 MNHEY, CDR2 SVGEGT. CDR3 length: 11 amino acids. Trimming took off 5 bases at V and 2 bases at J, with 2 bases between the two ends. This chain's CDR3 is CASSHTDTQYF. Here the CDR3 DNA reads TGTGCCAGCAGTCACACAGATACGCAGTATTTT.

This sequence joins TRBV5-1 and TRBJ2-2; TRBD1 is a possible D gene (6 bases). V lost 4 bases to trimming and J lost 7 bases, with 11 bases between them. Germline V gene lookup returns CDR1 SGHRS and CDR2 YFSETQ. CDR3 length: 13 residues. The CDR3 nucleotides are TGCGCCAGCAGCCCAGGACAGTACGGGGAGCTGTTTTTT. Residues: CASSPGQYGELFF.

In its sample, this clone was seen a few times. V gene TRBV5-1 combines with J gene TRBJ2-7, with 12 bases lining up with TRBD1. Per germline, CDR1 SGHRS and CDR2 YFSETQ. This CDR3 comprises 15 residues. V dropped 4 bases and J dropped 2; count of bases not matched to a gene: 4. CDR3 nucleotides: TGCGCCAGCAGCCACGGGACAGGGGGCACCTACGAGCAGTACTTC. It yields the protein CASSHGTGGTYEQYF.

The rearrangement uses TRBV6-5 and TRBJ2-3; 10 bases agree with TRBD2. The CDR3 contains 15 residues. Losses at the gene ends were 10 bases for V and 0 bases for J; bases not matched to a gene: 7. The germline V gene has CDR1 MNHEY and CDR2 SVGAGI. The CDR3 is CATFVAGGSTDTQYF. The CDR3 coding sequence is TGTGCCACTTTTGTAGCGGGGGGTAGCACAGATACGCAGTATTTT.

The chain links TRBV25-1 to TRBJ1-4; D is unclear. CDR3 length: 15 residues. V was cut by 3 bases and J by 4 bases, with 12 bases left in between. The V gene's germline CDR1 is MGHDK and CDR2 SYGVNS. CDR3 protein: CASSEGSSGNEKLFF. The DNA of the CDR3 is TGTGCCAGCAGTGAGGGGAGTTCCGGTAATGAAAAACTGTTTTTT. Full variable domain (outside the CDR3, taken from reference TRBV25-1 and TRBJ1-4): EADIYQTPRYLVIGTGKKITLECSQTMGHDKMYWYQQDPGMELHLIHYSYGVNSTEKGDLSSESTVSRIRTEHFPLTLESARPSHTSQYLCASSEGSSGNEKLFFGSGTQLSVL.

This rearrangement joins TRBV11-2 to TRBJ2-1; 13 nucleotides line up with TRBD2. This CDR3 region has 16 residues. V trimming: 5 bases; J trimming: 8 bases; junction bases outside the gene matches: 9. Looked up from germline, CDR1 is SGHAT and CDR2 is FQNNGV. The CDR3 spells CASSTQLAGGPDEQFF. The CDR3 DNA sequence: TGTGCCAGCAGCACCCAACTAGCGGGAGGGCCGGATGAGCAGTTCTTC.

The chain combines TRBV6-5 with TRBJ2-7, with 8 bases identical to TRBD1. The CDR3 is made up of 12 amino acids. Unmatched junction bases numbered 2, after V lost 6 bases and J lost 4 bases. The germline V gene encodes CDR1 MNHEY and CDR2 SVGAGI. CDR3 in DNA: TGTGCCAGCAGACAGGGGGAATACGAGCAGTACTTC. Its translation: CASRQGEYEQYF.

The V call is TRBV28, the J call TRBJ1-6, with D perhaps TRBD1 (6 bases). Between the trimmed V and J ends, which lost 5 bases and 6 bases, there was a span of 14 bases. Germline CDR1 reads MDHEN; CDR2 reads SYDVKM. The CDR3 consists of 15 residues. CDR3 nucleotide sequence: TGTGCCAGCAGTCGCTACAGGGTGGGTAATTCACCCCTCCACTTT. Its protein product is CASSRYRVGNSPLHF.

The chain combines TRBV19 with TRBJ1-2, with 7 bases identical to TRBD1. Germline CDR1 is LNHDA and CDR2 is SQIVND (reference sequence). This CDR3 comprises 15 residues. Trimming removed 5 bases from V and 5 bases from J; junction bases left unmatched: 11. The CDR3 DNA reads as TGTGCCAGTAGTTCCCGACAGGGACTGTTGTATGGCTACACCTTC. Its protein product is CASSSRQGLLYGYTF.

As to this clone: In the same sample, other DNA sequences code for this CDR3. The chain joins TRBV4-1 to TRBJ2-3, with TRBD2 matching over 14 bases. Looked up from germline, CDR1 is MGHRA and CDR2 is YSYEKL. V dropped 0 bases and J dropped 2; count of bases not matched to a gene: 4. This CDR3 spans 18 amino acids. The CDR3 loop reads CASSQDGTSGSLTDTQYF. In DNA, the CDR3 is TGCGCCAGCAGCCAAGATGGGACTAGCGGGAGCCTCACAGATACGCAGTATTTT.

V usage is TRBV5-1 and J usage is TRBJ2-4; 7 nucleotides agree with TRBD1. This CDR3 has 15 amino acids. J lost 5 bases, V lost 4 bases, and 9 bases had no gene match. Germline values: CDR1 SGHRS, CDR2 YFSETQ. The CDR3 region has the DNA TGCGCCAGCAGCCCCCGACAGGGACCTCAAAACATTCAGTACTTC. Translated, it gives CASSPRQGPQNIQYF.